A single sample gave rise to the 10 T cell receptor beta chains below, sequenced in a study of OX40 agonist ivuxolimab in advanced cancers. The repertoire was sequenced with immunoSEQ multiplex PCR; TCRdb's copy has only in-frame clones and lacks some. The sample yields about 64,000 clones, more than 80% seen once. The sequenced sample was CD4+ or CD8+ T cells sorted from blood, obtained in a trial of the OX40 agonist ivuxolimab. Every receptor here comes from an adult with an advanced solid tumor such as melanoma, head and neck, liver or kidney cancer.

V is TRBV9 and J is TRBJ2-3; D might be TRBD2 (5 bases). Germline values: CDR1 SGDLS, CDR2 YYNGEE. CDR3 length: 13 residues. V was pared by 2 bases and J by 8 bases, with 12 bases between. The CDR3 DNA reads TGTGCCAGCAGCGTTAAGGGCCGGGGTACGCAGTATTTT. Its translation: CASSVKGRGTQYF.

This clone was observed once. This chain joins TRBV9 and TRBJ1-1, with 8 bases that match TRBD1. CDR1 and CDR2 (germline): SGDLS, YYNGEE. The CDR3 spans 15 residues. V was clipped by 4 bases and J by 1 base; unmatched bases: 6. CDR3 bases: TGTGCCAGCAGCCCCTTGGACAGGGAGAACACTGAAGCTTTCTTT. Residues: CASSPLDRENTEAFF.

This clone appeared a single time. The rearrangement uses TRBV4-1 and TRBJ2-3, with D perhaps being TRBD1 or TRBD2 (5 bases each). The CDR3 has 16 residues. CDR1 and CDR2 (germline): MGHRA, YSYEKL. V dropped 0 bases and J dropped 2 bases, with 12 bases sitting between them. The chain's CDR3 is CASSQDWDEHTDTQYF. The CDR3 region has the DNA TGCGCCAGCAGCCAAGATTGGGACGAACACACAGATACGCAGTATTTT.

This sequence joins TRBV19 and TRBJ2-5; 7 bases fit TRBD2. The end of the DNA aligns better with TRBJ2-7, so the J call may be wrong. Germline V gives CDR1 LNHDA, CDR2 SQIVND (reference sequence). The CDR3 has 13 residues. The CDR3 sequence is CASSERGAYEQYF. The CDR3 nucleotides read TGTGCCAGTAGTGAGCGGGGAGCCTACGAGCAGTACTTC.

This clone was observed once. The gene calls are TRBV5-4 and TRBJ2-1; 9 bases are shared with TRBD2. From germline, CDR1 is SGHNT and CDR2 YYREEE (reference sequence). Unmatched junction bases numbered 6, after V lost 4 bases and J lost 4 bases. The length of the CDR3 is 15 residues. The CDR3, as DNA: TGTGCCAGCAGCCATAGCGGGAGAAAATACAATGAGCAGTTCTTC. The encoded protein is CASSHSGRKYNEQFF.

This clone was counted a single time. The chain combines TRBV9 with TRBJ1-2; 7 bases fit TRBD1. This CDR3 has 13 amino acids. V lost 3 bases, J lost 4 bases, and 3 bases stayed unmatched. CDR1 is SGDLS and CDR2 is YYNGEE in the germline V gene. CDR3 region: CASSEQGTYGYTF. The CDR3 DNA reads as TGTGCCAGCAGCGAACAGGGGACCTATGGCTACACCTTC.

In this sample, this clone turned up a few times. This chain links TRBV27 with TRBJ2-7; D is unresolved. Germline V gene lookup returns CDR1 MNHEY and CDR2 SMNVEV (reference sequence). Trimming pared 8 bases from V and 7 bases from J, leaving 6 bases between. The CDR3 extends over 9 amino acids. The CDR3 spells CASPPEQYF. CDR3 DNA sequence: TGTGCCAGCCCTCCGGAGCAGTACTTC.

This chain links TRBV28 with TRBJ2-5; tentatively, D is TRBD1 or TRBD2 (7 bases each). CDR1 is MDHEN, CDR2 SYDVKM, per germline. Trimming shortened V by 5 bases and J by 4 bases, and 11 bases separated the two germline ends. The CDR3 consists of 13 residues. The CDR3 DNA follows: TGTGCCAGCAGTCCAGGGGGGGGAGAGACCCAGTACTTC. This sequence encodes CASSPGGGETQYF.

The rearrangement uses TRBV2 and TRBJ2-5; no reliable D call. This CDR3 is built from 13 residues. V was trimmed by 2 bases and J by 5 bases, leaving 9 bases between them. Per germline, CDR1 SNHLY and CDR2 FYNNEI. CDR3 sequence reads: CASSEWGGETQYF. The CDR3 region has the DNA TGTGCCAGCAGTGAATGGGGTGGGGAGACCCAGTACTTC.

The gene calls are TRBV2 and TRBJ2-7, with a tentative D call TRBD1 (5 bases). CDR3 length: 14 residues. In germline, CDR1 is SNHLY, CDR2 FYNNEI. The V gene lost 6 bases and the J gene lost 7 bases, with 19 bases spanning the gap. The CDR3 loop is CASRRNPGNREQYF. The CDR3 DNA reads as TGTGCCAGCAGACGGAACCCAGGGAACCGAGAGCAGTACTTC.